The 2 T cell receptor beta chains in this list originate from one sample, sequenced in a study of blood T cell repertoires in COVID-19. Data came from immunoSEQ multiplex PCR; TCRdb stores just in-frame clones and leaves some out. Here the sample spans around 130,000 clones, about 92% being singletons. The sequenced material came from peripheral blood. The receptor set was obtained from a man in his fifties with active COVID-19.

This clone has at least ten counts. The V call is TRBV11-3, the J call TRBJ2-1; TRBD2 is a possible D gene (5 bases). CDR1 SGHNT and CDR2 YENEEA come from the germline V gene. Trimming stripped 8 bases from V and 9 bases from J, with 20 bases between. This CDR3 has 14 amino acids. The DNA of the CDR3 is TGTGCCAGCCAAATAGCGCTCCAGTCACTTGAGCAGTTCTTC. Amino acids: CASQIALQSLEQFF.

The gene calls are TRBV12-3 or TRBV12-4 and TRBJ1-4, with D possibly matching TRBD1 (5 bases). The CDR3 extends over 11 amino acids. V dropped 9 bases and J dropped 12 bases, with 14 bases sitting between them. CDR3 nucleotides: TGTGCCAGTCTCTGGGGCGGCGAACTGTTTTTT. Encoded protein: CASLWGGELFF.